This T cell receptor beta chain was profiled in a study of cytomegalovirus exposure and HLA in healthy donors. Study-wide results and limits: According to a subsequent analysis, TCR clusters from the first cohort were inclined to appear together in the 100 to 150 validation repertoires. Specificity for CMV antigens was confirmed in vitro for a few of the CMV-associated chains.

V dropped 5 bases and J dropped 2 bases, with 7 bases sitting between them. The germline V gene encodes CDR1 SGHNT and CDR2 YENEEA. This CDR3 is built from 13 residues. As for this clone: Its antigen is unknown.

The donors belonged to the approximately 130-subject validation cohort, separate from the roughly 600-subject first cohort. Produced via immunoSEQ multiplex PCR; TCRdb's table is partial and in-frame only. The sample consists of 150,000 or so clones, 85% to 90% of them appearing once. The V gene is TRBV11-3, the J gene TRBJ2-1; no reliable D call. This receptor was identified in a woman under 30 in good health and CMV-seropositive. The sequenced sample was PBMCs. This CDR3 is CASSPRPYNEQFF. CDR3 sequence (DNA): TGTGCCAGCAGCCCTAGACCCTACAATGAGCAGTTCTTC. The full variable domain, its missing parts supplied by reference TRBV11-3 and TRBJ2-1, is EAGVVQSPRYKIIEKKQPVAFWCNPISGHNTLYWYLQNLGQGPELLIRYENEEAVDDSQLPKDRFSAERLKGVDSTLKIQPAELGDSAVYLCASSPRPYNEQFFGPGTRLTVL.